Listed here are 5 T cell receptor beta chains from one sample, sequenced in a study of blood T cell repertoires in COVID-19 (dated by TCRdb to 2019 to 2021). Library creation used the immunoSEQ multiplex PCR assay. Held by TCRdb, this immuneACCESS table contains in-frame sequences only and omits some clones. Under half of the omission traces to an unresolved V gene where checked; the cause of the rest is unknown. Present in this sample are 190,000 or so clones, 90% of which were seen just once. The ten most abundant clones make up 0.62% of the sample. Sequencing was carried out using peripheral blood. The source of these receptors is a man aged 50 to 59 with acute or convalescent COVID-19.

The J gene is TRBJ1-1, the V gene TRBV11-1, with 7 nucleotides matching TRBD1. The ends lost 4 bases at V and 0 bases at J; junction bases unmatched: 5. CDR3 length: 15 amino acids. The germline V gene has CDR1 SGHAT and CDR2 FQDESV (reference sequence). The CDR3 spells CASSSGQIMNTEAFF. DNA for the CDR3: TGTGCCAGCAGCTCGGGACAGATCATGAACACTGAAGCTTTCTTT.

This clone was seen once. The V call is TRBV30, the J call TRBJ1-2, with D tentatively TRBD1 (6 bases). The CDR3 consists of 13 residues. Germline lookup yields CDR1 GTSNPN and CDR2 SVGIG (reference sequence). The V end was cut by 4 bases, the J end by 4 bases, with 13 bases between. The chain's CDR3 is CAWTGRGSYGYTF. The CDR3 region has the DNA TGTGCCTGGACGGGCAGGGGAAGCTATGGCTACACCTTC.

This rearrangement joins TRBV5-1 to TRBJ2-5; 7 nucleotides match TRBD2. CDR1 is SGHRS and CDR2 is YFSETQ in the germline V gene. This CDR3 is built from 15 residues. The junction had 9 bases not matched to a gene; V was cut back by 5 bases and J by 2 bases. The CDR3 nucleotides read TGCGCCAGCAGTGTGTCAGCGGGGATACAAGAGACCCAGTACTTC. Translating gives CASSVSAGIQETQYF.

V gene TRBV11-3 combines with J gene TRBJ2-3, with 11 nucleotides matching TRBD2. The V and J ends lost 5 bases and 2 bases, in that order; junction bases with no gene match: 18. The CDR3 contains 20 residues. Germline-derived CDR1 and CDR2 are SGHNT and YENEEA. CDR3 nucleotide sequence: TGTGCCAGCAGCCCATCGGGTAGCGGGAGGGGAACCTGGAACACAGATACGCAGTATTTT. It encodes CASSPSGSGRGTWNTDTQYF. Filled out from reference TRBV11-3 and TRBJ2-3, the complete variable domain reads EAGVVQSPRYKIIEKKQPVAFWCNPISGHNTLYWYLQNLGQGPELLIRYENEEAVDDSQLPKDRFSAERLKGVDSTLKIQPAELGDSAVYLCASSPSGSGRGTWNTDTQYFGPGTRLTVL.

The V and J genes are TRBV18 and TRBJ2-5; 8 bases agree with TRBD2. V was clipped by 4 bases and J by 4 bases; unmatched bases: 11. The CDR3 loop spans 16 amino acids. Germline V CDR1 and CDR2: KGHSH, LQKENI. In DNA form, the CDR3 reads TGTGCCAGCTCACTCTCATTGCCTACTAGCGGAGAGACCCAGTACTTC. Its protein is CASSLSLPTSGETQYF.